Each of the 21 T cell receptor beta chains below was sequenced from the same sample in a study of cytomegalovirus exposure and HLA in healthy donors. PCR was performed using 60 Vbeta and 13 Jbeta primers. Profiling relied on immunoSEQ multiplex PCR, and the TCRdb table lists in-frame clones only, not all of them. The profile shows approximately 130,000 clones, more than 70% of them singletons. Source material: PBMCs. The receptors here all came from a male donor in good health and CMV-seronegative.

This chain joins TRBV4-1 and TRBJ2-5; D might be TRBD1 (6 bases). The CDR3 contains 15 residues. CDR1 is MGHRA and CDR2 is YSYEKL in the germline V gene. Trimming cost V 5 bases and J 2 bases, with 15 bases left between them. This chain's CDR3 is CASSTQGRLQETQYF. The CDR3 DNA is TGCGCCAGCAGCACCCAGGGGCGTTTGCAAGAGACCCAGTACTTC.

The chain's CDR3 is CASSQVAGQSYEQYF. CDR3 bases: TGCGCCAGCAGCCAAGTCGCCGGACAGTCCTACGAGCAGTACTTC. The chain couples TRBV4-1 to TRBJ2-7; D is perhaps TRBD1 (6 bases). The CDR3 extends over 15 amino acids. Between the trimmed V and J ends, which lost 1 base and 1 base, there was a span of 11 bases. Germline V CDR1 and CDR2: MGHRA, YSYEKL.

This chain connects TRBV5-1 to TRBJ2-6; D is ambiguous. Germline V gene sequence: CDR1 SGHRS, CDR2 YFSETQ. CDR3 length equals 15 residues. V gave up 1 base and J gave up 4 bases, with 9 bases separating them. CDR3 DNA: TGCGCCAGCAGCTTGCACAGCCCAGGGGCCAACGTCCTGACTTTC. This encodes CASSLHSPGANVLTF.

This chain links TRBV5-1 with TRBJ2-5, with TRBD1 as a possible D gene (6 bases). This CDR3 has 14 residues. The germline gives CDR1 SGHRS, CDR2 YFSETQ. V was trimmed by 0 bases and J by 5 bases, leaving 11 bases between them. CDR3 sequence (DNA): TGCGCCAGCAGCTTGGACAGGGCCAGGGAGACCCAGTACTTC. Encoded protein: CASSLDRARETQYF.

For the CDR3, the DNA is TGTGCCAGCAGCCCCCGGGGGGGCAGGTATAACGGGGAGCTGTTTTTT. This translates into CASSPRGGRYNGELFF. This sequence joins TRBV9 and TRBJ2-2; 8 bases agree with TRBD2. The trim removed 4 bases at V and 7 bases at J, leaving 12 bases unmatched. This CDR3 has 16 residues. Germline lookup yields CDR1 SGDLS and CDR2 YYNGEE.

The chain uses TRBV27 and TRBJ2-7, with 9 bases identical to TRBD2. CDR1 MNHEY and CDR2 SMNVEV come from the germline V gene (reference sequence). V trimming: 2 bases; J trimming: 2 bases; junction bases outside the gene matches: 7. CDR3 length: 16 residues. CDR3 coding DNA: TGTGCCAGCAGTTTAAGACTAGCGGCCCCTCCCTACGAGCAGTACTTC. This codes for CASSLRLAAPPYEQYF.

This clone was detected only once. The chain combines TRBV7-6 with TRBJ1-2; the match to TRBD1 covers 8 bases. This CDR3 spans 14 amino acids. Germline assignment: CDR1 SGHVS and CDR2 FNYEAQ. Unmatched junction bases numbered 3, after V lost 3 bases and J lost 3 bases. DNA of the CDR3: TGTGCCAGCAGCTTGGCAGGGGGCGACTATGGCTACACCTTC. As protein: CASSLAGGDYGYTF.

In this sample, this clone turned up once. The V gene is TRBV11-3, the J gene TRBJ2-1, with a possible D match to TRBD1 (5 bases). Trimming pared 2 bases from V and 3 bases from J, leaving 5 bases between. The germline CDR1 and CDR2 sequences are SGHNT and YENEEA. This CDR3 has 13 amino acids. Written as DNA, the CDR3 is TGTGCCAGCAGCTTACAGGGCTACAATGAGCAGTTCTTC. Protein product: CASSLQGYNEQFF.

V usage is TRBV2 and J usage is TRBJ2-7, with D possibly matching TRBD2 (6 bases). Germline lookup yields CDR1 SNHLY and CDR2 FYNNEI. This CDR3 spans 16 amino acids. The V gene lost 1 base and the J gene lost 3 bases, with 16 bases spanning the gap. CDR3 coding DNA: TGTGCCAGCAGTGAAGGGGGATCGGATAGCGGCTACGAGCAGTACTTC. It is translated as CASSEGGSDSGYEQYF.

The CDR3 region has the DNA TGTGCCTCGGGGGGGTCTGGAAACACCATATATTTT. Translation gives CASGGSGNTIYF. The chain has TRBV19 and TRBJ1-3; TRBD1 might be the D (5 bases). The CDR3 consists of 12 residues. Germline-derived CDR1 and CDR2 are LNHDA and SQIVND (reference sequence). The V gene lost 11 bases and the J gene lost 1 base, with 9 bases spanning the gap.

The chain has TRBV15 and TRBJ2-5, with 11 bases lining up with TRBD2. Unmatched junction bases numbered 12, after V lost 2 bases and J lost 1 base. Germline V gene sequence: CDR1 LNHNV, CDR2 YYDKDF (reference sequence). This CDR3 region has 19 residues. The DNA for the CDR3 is TGTGCCACCAGCAGACCAAGAAGGGGACTAGCGGATCCCCAAGAGACCCAGTACTTC. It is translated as CATSRPRRGLADPQETQYF.

The CDR3 is CASSVGSSYEQYF. The CDR3 bases are TGTGCCAGCAGCGTGGGCAGCTCCTACGAGCAGTACTTC. The chain is built from TRBV9 and TRBJ2-7; no definite D call. Germline loops: CDR1 SGDLS, CDR2 YYNGEE. With 2 bases removed from V and 0 bases from J, the gap between germline ends came to 6 bases. The CDR3 runs to 13 residues.

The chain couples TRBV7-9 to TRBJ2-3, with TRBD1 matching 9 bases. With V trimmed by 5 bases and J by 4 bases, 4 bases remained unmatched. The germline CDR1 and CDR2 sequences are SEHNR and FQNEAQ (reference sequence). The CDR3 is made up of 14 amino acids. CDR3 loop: CASSPTGGPDTQYF. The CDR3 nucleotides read TGTGCCAGCAGCCCGACAGGGGGTCCAGATACGCAGTATTTT.

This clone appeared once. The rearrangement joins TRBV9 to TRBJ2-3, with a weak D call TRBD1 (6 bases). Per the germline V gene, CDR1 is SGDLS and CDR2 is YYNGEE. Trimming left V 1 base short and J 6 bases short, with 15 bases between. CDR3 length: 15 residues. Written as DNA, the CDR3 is TGTGCCAGCAGCGTATCCAGTGGAAGGGGGGATACGCAGTATTTT. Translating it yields CASSVSSGRGDTQYF.

The CDR3 bases are TGTGCCAGCAGCACCTTAGCGGGGGGGATAACAGATACGCAGTATTTT. Protein product: CASSTLAGGITDTQYF. J is TRBJ2-3 and V is TRBV11-2, with 11 bases that match TRBD2. V was pared by 5 bases and J by 3 bases, with 7 bases of the junction left unmatched. This CDR3 has 16 residues. Germline-derived CDR1 and CDR2 are SGHAT and FQNNGV. Complete variable domain (other parts from reference TRBV11-2 and TRBJ2-3): EAGVAQSPRYKIIEKRQSVAFWCNPISGHATLYWYQQILGQGPKLLIQFQNNGVVDDSQLPKDRFSAERLKGVDSTLKIQPAKLEDSAVYLCASSTLAGGITDTQYFGPGTRLTVL.

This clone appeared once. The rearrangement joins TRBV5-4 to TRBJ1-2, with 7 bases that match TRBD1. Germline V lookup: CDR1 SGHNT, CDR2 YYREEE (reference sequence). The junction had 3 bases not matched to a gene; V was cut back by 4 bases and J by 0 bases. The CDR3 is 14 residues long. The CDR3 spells CASSLQGSNYGYTF. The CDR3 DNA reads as TGTGCCAGCAGCCTACAGGGGTCTAACTATGGCTACACCTTC. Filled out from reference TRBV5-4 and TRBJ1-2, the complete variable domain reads ETGVTQSPTHLIKTRGQQVTLRCSSQSGHNTVSWYQQALGQGPQFIFQYYREEENGRGNFPPRFSGLQFPNYSSELNVNALELDDSALYLCASSLQGSNYGYTFGSGTRLTVV.

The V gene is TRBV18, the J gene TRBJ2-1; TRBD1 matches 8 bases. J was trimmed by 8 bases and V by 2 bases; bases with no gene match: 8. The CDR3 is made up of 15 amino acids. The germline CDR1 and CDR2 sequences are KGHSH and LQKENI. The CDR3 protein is CASSPSTTGAHEQFF. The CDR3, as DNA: TGTGCCAGCTCACCATCGACGACAGGGGCCCATGAGCAGTTCTTC. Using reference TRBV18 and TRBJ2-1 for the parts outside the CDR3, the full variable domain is NAGVMQNPRHLVRRRGQEARLRCSPMKGHSHVYWYRQLPEEGLKFMVYLQKENIIDESGMPKERFSAEFPKEGPSILRIQQVVRGDSAAYFCASSPSTTGAHEQFFGPGTRLTVL.

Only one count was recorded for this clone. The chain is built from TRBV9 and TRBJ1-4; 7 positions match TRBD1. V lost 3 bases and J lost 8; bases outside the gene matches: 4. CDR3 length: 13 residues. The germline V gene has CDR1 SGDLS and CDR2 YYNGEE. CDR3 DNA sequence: TGTGCCAGCAGCGATGGGACAGTCGAAAAACTGTTTTTT. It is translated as CASSDGTVEKLFF.

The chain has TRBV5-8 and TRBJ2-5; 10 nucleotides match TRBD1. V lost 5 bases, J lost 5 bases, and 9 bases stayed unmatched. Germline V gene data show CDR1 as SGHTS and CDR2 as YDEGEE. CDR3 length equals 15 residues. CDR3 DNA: TGTGCCAGCAGGACCGGGACAGGGGTCGAGGAGACCCAGTACTTC. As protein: CASRTGTGVEETQYF. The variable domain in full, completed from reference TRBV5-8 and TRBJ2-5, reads EAGVTQSPTHLIKTRGQQATLRCSPISGHTSVYWYQQALGLGLQFLLWYDEGEERNRGNFPPRFSGRQFPNYSSELNVNALELEDSALYLCASRTGTGVEETQYFGPGTRLLVL.

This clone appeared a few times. This CDR3 reads CASRQGDRGFGYTF. In nucleotides, the CDR3 is TGTGCCAGCAGACAAGGGGACAGGGGTTTTGGCTACACCTTC. The chain joins TRBV6-6 to TRBJ1-2; 10 bases match TRBD1. The CDR3 length is 14 residues. In germline, CDR1 is MNHNY, CDR2 SVGAGI (reference sequence). Trimming cost V 6 bases and J 7 bases; bases outside gene matches: 8.

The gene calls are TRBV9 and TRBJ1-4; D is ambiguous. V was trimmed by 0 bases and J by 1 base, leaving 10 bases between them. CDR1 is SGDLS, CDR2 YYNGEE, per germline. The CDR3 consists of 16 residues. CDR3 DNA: TGTGCCAGCAGCGTAGCTACGGGTGAAACTAATGAAAAACTGTTTTTT. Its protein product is CASSVATGETNEKLFF.